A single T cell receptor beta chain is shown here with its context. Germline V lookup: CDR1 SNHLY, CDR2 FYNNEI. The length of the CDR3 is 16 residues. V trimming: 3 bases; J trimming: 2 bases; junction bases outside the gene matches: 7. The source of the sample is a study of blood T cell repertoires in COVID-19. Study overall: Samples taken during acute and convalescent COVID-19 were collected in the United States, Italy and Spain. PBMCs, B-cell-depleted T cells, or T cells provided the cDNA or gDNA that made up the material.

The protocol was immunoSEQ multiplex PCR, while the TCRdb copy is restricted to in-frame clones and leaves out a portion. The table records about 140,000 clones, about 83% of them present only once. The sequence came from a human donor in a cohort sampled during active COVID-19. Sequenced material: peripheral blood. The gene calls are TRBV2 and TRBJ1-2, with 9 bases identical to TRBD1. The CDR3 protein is CASSDPTGQGNYGYTF. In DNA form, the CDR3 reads TGTGCCAGCAGTGACCCTACCGGACAGGGGAACTATGGCTACACCTTC.